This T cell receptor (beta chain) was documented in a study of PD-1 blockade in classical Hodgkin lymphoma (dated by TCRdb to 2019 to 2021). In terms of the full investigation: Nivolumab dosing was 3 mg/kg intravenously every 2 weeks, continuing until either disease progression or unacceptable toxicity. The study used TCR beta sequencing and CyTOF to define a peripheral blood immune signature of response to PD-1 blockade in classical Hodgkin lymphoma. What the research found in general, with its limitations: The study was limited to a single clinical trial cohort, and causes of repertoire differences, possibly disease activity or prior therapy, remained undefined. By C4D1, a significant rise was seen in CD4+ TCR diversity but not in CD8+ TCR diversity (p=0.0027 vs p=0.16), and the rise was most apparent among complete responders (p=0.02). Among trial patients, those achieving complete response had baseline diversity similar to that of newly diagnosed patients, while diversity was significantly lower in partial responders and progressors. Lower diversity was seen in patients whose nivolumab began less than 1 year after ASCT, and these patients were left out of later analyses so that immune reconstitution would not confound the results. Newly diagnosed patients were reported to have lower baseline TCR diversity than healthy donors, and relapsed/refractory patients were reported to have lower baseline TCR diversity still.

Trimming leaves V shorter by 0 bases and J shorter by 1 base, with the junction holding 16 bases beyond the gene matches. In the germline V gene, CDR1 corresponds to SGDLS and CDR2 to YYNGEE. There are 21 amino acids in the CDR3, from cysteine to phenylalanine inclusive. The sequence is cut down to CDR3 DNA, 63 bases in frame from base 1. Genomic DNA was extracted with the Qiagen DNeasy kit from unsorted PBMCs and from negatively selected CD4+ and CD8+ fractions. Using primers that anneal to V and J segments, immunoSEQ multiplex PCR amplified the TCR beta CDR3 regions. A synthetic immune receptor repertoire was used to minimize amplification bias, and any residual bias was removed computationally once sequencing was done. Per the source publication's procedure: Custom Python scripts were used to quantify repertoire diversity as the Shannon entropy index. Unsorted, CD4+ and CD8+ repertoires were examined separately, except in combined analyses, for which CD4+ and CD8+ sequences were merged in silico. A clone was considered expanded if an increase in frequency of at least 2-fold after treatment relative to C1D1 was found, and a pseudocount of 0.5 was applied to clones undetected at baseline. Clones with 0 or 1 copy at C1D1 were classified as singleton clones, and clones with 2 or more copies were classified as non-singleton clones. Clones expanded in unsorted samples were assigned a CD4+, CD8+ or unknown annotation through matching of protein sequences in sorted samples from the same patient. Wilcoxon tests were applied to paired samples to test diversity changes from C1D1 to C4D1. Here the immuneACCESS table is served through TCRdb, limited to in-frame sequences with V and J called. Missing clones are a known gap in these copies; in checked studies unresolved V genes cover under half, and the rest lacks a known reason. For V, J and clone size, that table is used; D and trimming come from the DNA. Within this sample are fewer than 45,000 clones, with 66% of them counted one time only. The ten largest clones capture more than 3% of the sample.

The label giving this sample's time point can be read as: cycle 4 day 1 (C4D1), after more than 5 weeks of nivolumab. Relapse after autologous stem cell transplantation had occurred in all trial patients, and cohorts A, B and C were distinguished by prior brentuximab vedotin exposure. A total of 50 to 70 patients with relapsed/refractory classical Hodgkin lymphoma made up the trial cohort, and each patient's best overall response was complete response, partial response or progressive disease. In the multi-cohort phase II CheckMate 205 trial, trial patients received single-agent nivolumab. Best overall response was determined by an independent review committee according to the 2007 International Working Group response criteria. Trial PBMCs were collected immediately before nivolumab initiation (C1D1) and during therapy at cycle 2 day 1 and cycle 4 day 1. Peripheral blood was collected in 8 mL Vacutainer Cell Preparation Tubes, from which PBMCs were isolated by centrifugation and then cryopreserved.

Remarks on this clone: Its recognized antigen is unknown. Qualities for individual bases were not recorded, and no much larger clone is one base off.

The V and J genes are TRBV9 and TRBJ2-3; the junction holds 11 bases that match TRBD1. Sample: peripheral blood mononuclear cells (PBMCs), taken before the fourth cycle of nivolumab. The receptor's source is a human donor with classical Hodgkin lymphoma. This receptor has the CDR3 CASSVEGSGQGASLRTDTQYF. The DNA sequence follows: TGTGCCAGCAGCGTAGAAGGTTCCGGACAGGGGGCGTCCCTTCGCACAGATACGCAGTATTTT.